The present T cell receptor beta chain was sequenced within a study of OX40 agonist ivuxolimab in advanced cancers. About the study: Enrollees could have had prior anti-PD-1, anti-PD-L1 or anti-CTLA-4 therapy, which 35% to 40% had received. Broader study findings: Partial responders at 0.1-3.0 mg/kg had among the lowest clonal expansion. No determination was made of the antigen specificity of the expanded peripheral T cells.

Sequencing used immunoSEQ multiplex PCR; TCRdb keeps in-frame clones, though not all of them. The sample holds around 69,000 clones, around 87% seen once. On this clone itself: The antigen is not known.

Germline V gene data show CDR1 as MNHNS and CDR2 as SASEGT. This CDR3 has 13 amino acids. Trimming left V 6 bases short and J 3 bases short, with 12 bases between. This receptor was identified in an adult with an advanced solid tumor such as melanoma, head and neck, liver or kidney cancer. J is TRBJ2-7 and V is TRBV6-1; D not resolved. The sequences come from CD4+ or CD8+ T cells sorted from blood, collected in a trial of the OX40 agonist ivuxolimab. CDR3 region: CASRDRAYYEQYF. As DNA, the CDR3 is TGTGCCAGCAGAGACCGGGCCTACTACGAGCAGTACTTC.